A single sample gave rise to the 25 T cell receptor beta chains below, sequenced in a study of human T cells and chemical hapten exposure. Described time point: pre-sensitization, week 0. Treatment denoted: therapeutic diphenylcyclopropenone sensitization with weekly scalp DPC. A single record per CDR3 protein comes from TCRdb applying MiXCR to the RACE reads. The sample consists of 80,000 to 95,000 distinct CDR3 sequences, roughly a tenth of them appearing once. Material: whole blood, obtained in connection with sensitization to the hapten diphenylcyclopropenone (DPC). The receptors come from a woman aged 40 to 55 with alopecia areata. Some clones in this sample may be carry-over from other donors' samples.

This chain uses TRBV3-1 with TRBJ2-2, with 12 positions matching TRBD1. CDR3 length: 16 residues. After removal of 4 bases from V and 6 bases from J, the junction contained 6 bases not matched to a gene. Germline loops: CDR1 LGHDT, CDR2 YNNKEL (reference sequence). The CDR3: CASSPGQGAFPGELFF. As DNA, the CDR3 is TGTGCCAGCAGCCCGGGACAGGGGGCGTTCCCCGGGGAGCTGTTTTTT.

This clonotype turned up a few times. The gene calls are TRBV4-1 and TRBJ2-3; D uncertain. The length of the CDR3 is 13 residues. From germline, CDR1 is MGHRA and CDR2 YSYEKL. V was clipped by 3 bases and J by 3 bases, with 7 bases between them. The CDR3 bases are TGCGCCAGCAGCCAGGAGTTGACAGATACGCAGTATTTT. Its protein is CASSQELTDTQYF.

Ten or more counts support this clonotype. V gene TRBV2 combines with J gene TRBJ1-4; D is uncertain. V was trimmed by 1 base and J by 10 bases, leaving 7 bases between them. CDR3 length: 12 amino acids. Germline V gene lookup returns CDR1 SNHLY and CDR2 FYNNEI. The CDR3 sequence is CASSEGVGKLFF. In DNA form, the CDR3 reads TGTGCCAGCAGTGAAGGAGTTGGAAAACTGTTTTTT.

The chain combines TRBV30 with TRBJ2-1; perhaps TRBD1 as D (6 bases). V dropped 0 bases and J dropped 0 bases, with 9 bases sitting between them. The CDR3 spans 15 residues. The germline CDR1 and CDR2 sequences are GTSNPN and SVGIG (reference sequence). The CDR3 is CAWSVGQSSYNEQFF. In nucleotides, the CDR3 is TGTGCCTGGAGTGTAGGACAGAGCTCCTACAATGAGCAGTTCTTC.

Many counts were recorded for this clonotype. The chain uses TRBV19 and TRBJ1-5; 9 bases are shared with TRBD1. Germline lookup yields CDR1 LNHDA and CDR2 SQIVND (reference sequence). The CDR3 runs to 17 residues. V trimming: 5 bases; J trimming: 0 bases; junction bases outside the gene matches: 8. CDR3 bases: TGTGCCAGTAGTCCCCGGGACAGGGCCTATAGCAATCAGCCCCAGCATTTT. This gives the protein CASSPRDRAYSNQPQHF.

V and J are TRBV7-3 and TRBJ2-1, with D possibly being TRBD2 (5 bases). CDR1 is SGHTA and CDR2 is FQGTGA in the germline V gene. V was pared by 2 bases and J by 0 bases, with 8 bases between. There are 15 residues in the CDR3. The CDR3 here is CASSLQRSSYNEQFF. The CDR3 DNA sequence: TGTGCCAGCAGCTTACAGCGGAGCTCCTACAATGAGCAGTTCTTC.

This chain links TRBV7-2 with TRBJ2-7, with D possibly being TRBD1 (6 bases). CDR3 length: 14 residues. Looked up from germline, CDR1 is SGHTA and CDR2 is FQGNSA. V was trimmed by 1 base and J by 7 bases, leaving 14 bases between them. The CDR3 nucleotides are TGTGCCAGCAGCTTAGGAGACAGGCCTGGGGAGCAGTACTTC. Translated, it gives CASSLGDRPGEQYF.

The rearrangement joins TRBV12-3 or TRBV12-4 to TRBJ2-1; 7 bases align to TRBD1. J was trimmed by 8 bases and V by 6 bases; bases with no gene match: 10. The CDR3 contains 14 residues. The CDR3 DNA reads TGTGCCAGCAGCCCGACAGGGTACGGCCATGAGCAGTTCTTC. Translating it yields CASSPTGYGHEQFF.

This clonotype was seen many times. This chain joins TRBV29-1 and TRBJ1-2; 7 positions match TRBD1. The germline V gene has CDR1 SQVTM and CDR2 ANQGSEA. The CDR3 consists of 13 residues. The V segment lost 6 bases and the J segment 4 bases; nucleotides outside the gene matches: 8. CDR3 in amino acids: CSVRDSGRYGYTF. The CDR3 DNA reads as TGCAGCGTCCGGGACAGTGGACGCTATGGCTACACCTTC.

This clonotype was recorded at least ten times. The rearrangement links TRBV13 to TRBJ1-2; D not certain. Germline CDR1 is PRHDT and CDR2 is FYEKMQ (reference sequence). The CDR3 is 16 amino acids. With 5 bases removed from V and 2 bases from J, the gap between germline ends came to 18 bases. This CDR3 reads CASSPTYHGLNYGYTF. Here the CDR3 DNA reads TGTGCCAGCAGCCCGACCTATCACGGATTAAACTATGGCTACACCTTC. The complete variable domain, with remaining parts taken from reference TRBV13 and TRBJ1-2, reads AAGVIQSPRHLIKEKRETATLKCYPIPRHDTVYWYQQGPGQDPQFLISFYEKMQSDKGSIPDRFSAQQFSDYHSELNMSSLELGDSALYFCASSPTYHGLNYGYTFGSGTRLTVV.

This chain links TRBV27 with TRBJ2-2; 11 positions agree with TRBD2. With 4 bases clipped from V and 6 bases from J, the junction kept 4 bases outside the gene matches. In germline, CDR1 is MNHEY, CDR2 SMNVEV (reference sequence). There are 15 residues in the CDR3. CDR3 nucleotides: TGTGCCAGCAGTTGGGGGGGACTAGCGGCCGGGGAGCTGTTTTTT. It codes for CASSWGGLAAGELFF.

The rearrangement uses TRBV9 and TRBJ1-4; TRBD1 is a possible D gene (5 bases). CDR1 is SGDLS, CDR2 YYNGEE, per germline. The CDR3 extends over 15 amino acids. Trimming removed 1 base from V and 7 bases from J, with 14 bases in between. CDR3 in amino acids: CASSVTGVPLEKLFF. CDR3 DNA sequence: TGTGCCAGCAGCGTAACGGGGGTACCTCTTGAAAAACTGTTTTTT.

The sample holds many counts of this clonotype. For the CDR3, the DNA is TGTGCCACCAGTGATCCCGGGACAACTGGCTCCTACGAGCAGTACTTC. The encoded protein is CATSDPGTTGSYEQYF. This chain connects TRBV24-1 to TRBJ2-7; tentatively, D is TRBD1 (6 bases). V was trimmed by 3 bases and J by 0 bases, leaving 14 bases between them. CDR1 and CDR2 from the germline V gene are KGHDR and SFDVKD. The CDR3 runs 16 residues.

The sample holds many counts of this clonotype. The chain uses TRBV4-2 and TRBJ1-6, with TRBD1 identical over 10 bases. Germline V gives CDR1 LGHNA, CDR2 YNFKEQ. This CDR3 is built from 14 residues. Trimming took 3 bases from V and 10 from J; bases not matched to a gene: 3. CDR3 region: CASSHGQGGSPLHF. In nucleotides, the CDR3 is TGTGCCAGCAGCCACGGACAGGGGGGCTCACCCCTCCACTTT.

This clonotype was seen a handful of times. The chain has TRBV7-6 and TRBJ2-7; D is perhaps TRBD1 (5 bases). The CDR3 loop spans 13 amino acids. Germline V CDR1 and CDR2: SGHVS, FNYEAQ. V gave up 1 base and J gave up 4 bases, with 8 bases separating them. The CDR3 DNA sequence: TGTGCCAGCAGCTTAGGACAGCCTTACGAGCAGTACTTC. It specifies CASSLGQPYEQYF.

This clonotype was observed a few times. This chain connects TRBV4-1 to TRBJ1-3; D perhaps matches TRBD1 (5 bases). This CDR3 region has 12 residues. Germline CDR1 and CDR2: MGHRA and YSYEKL. The V end lost 4 bases, the J end lost 8 bases, and 9 bases lay between the germline ends. In nucleotides, the CDR3 is TGCGCCAGCAGCCGGGACCAGCACACCATATATTTT. Protein: CASSRDQHTIYF.

The V gene is TRBV6-1, the J gene TRBJ1-1; D is undetermined. Trimming cost V 1 base and J 7 bases, with 13 bases left between them. The CDR3 sequence is 14 residues long. Germline V gene lookup returns CDR1 MNHNS and CDR2 SASEGT. This CDR3 is CASSEGRQTREAFF. The CDR3 bases are TGTGCCAGCAGTGAAGGTCGGCAGACTCGTGAAGCTTTCTTT.

The chain links TRBV9 to TRBJ2-2; 7 nucleotides line up with TRBD1. Germline values: CDR1 SGDLS, CDR2 YYNGEE. V lost 4 bases to trimming and J lost 0 bases; unmatched junction nucleotides: 6. This CDR3 has 16 amino acids. This CDR3 reads CASSMAGTANTGELFF. In DNA form, the CDR3 reads TGTGCCAGCAGCATGGCCGGGACAGCGAACACCGGGGAGCTGTTTTTT. The variable domain in full, completed from reference TRBV9 and TRBJ2-2, reads DSGVTQTPKHLITATGQRVTLRCSPRSGDLSVYWYQQSLDQGLQFLIQYYNGEERAKGNILERFSAQQFPDLHSELNLSSLELGDSALYFCASSMAGTANTGELFFGEGSRLTVL.

This clonotype came up a few times. The rearrangement links TRBV7-9 to TRBJ1-2; D unresolved. CDR3 length: 13 amino acids. Trimming removed 6 bases from V and 6 bases from J, with 14 bases in between. Looked up from germline, CDR1 is SEHNR and CDR2 is FQNEAQ (reference sequence). CDR3 bases: TGTGCCAGCAGGTTGGACCACTCTGATGGCTACACCTTC. It encodes CASRLDHSDGYTF. The full variable domain, rest sourced from reference TRBV7-9 and TRBJ1-2, is DTGVSQNPRHKITKRGQNVTFRCDPISEHNRLYWYRQTLGQGPEFLTYFQNEAQLEKSRLLSDRFSAERPKGSFSTLEIQRTEQGDSAMYLCASRLDHSDGYTFGSGTRLTVV.

This clonotype was picked up many times. This chain links TRBV6-5 with TRBJ2-1; D is possibly TRBD1 or TRBD2 (6 bases each). The CDR3 has 16 amino acids. The V and J ends lost 2 bases and 5 bases respectively, with 16 bases between them. In germline, CDR1 is MNHEY, CDR2 SVGAGI. The chain's CDR3 is CASSYPSGGRHNEQFF. CDR3 bases: TGTGCCAGCAGTTACCCCTCTGGGGGGCGACACAATGAGCAGTTCTTC.

V gene TRBV27 combines with J gene TRBJ2-7; 8 bases are a match to TRBD2. Per germline, CDR1 MNHEY and CDR2 SMNVEV (reference sequence). V gave up 5 bases and J gave up 3 bases; unmatched junction bases: 6. CDR3 length equals 14 residues. In nucleotides, the CDR3 is TGTGCCAGCAGTGAACTAGCGGCCGGCTACGAGCAGTACTTC. It specifies CASSELAAGYEQYF.

The chain joins TRBV7-3 to TRBJ1-1, with D unresolved. The CDR3 is made up of 13 amino acids. The germline CDR1 and CDR2 sequences are SGHTA and FQGTGA. V gave up 8 bases and J gave up 1 base, with 11 bases separating them. The CDR3 sequence: CASGRGKNTEAFF. CDR3 bases: TGTGCCAGCGGTCGTGGCAAGAACACTGAAGCTTTCTTT.

This clonotype has a count of ten or more. The chain couples TRBV12-3 or TRBV12-4 to TRBJ2-7, with D unresolved. V was clipped by 5 bases and J by 0 bases, with 14 bases between them. The CDR3 is made up of 15 amino acids. The CDR3 DNA follows: TGTGCCAGCAGTAGGACGGCCAAGCACTCCTACGAGCAGTACTTC. Residues: CASSRTAKHSYEQYF.

This clonotype was seen many times. The rearrangement uses TRBV19 and TRBJ1-5; 7 bases line up with TRBD1. The CDR3 length is 15 residues. CDR1 and CDR2 (germline): LNHDA, SQIVND (reference sequence). J was trimmed by 5 bases and V by 7 bases; bases with no gene match: 11. The CDR3: CASTSIDREHQPQHF. The CDR3, as DNA: TGTGCCAGTACCTCCATCGACAGGGAGCATCAGCCCCAGCATTTT.

This clonotype was counted a few times. This chain connects TRBV6-2 or TRBV6-3 to TRBJ2-1; possible D gene TRBD2, 5 bases. Germline CDR1 reads MNHEY; CDR2 reads SVGEGT. The CDR3 is 14 amino acids. V was pared by 5 bases and J by 0 bases, with 8 bases between. In nucleotides, the CDR3 is TGTGCCAGCAGTAGCGCGGGCTCCTACAATGAGCAGTTCTTC. It codes for CASSSAGSYNEQFF.